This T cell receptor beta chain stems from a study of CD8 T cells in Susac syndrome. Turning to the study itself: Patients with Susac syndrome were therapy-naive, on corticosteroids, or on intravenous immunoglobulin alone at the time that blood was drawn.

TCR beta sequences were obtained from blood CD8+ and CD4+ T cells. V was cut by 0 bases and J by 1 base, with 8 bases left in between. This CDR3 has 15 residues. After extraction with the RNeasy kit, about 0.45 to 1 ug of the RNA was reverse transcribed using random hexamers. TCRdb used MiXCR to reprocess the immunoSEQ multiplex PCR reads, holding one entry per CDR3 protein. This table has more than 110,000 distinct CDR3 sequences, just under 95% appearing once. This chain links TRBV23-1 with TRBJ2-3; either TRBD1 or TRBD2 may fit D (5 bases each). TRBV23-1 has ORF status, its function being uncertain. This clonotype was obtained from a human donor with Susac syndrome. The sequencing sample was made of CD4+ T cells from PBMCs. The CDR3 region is CASSQSRGRTDTQYF. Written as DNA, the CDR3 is TGCGCCAGCAGTCAATCTCGGGGACGCACAGATACGCAGTATTTT.